The rows below give T cell receptor beta chains drawn from one sample of a study of shared clonotypes between healthy human individuals. Produced via immunoSEQ multiplex PCR; TCRdb's table is partial and in-frame only. The sample holds around 2.1 million clones, just over 90% seen once. The sequenced sample consisted of naive CD8+ T cells from PBMCs. The receptors stem from a young man in good health. Some clones in this sample may be carry-over from other donors' samples. CDR3s leave out the opening cysteine and the closing phenylalanine or tryptophan.

j_call: TRBJ1-2; v_call: TRBV29-1; cdr3_aa: SVPDRGYYGYT
j_call: TRBJ2-7; v_call: TRBV13; cdr3_aa: ASSSQREGDYEQY
j_call: TRBJ2-5; v_call: TRBV2; cdr3_aa: ASSEAWEGEETQY
j_call: TRBJ2-2; v_call: TRBV19; cdr3_aa: ASGRDGELF
j_call: TRBJ1-1; v_call: TRBV28; cdr3_aa: ASRSTGITEAF
j_call: TRBJ2-1; v_call: TRBV15; cdr3_aa: ATSKQKGANNEQF
j_call: TRBJ2-3; v_call: TRBV2; cdr3_aa: ASSEVTDTQY
j_call: TRBJ2-1; v_call: TRBV9; cdr3_aa: ASSVGLAGGEQF
j_call: TRBJ2-3; v_call: TRBV7-9; cdr3_aa: ASSQTSSGTDTQY
j_call: TRBJ2-5; v_call: TRBV7-6; cdr3_aa: ASSFSGRDQETQY
j_call: TRBJ2-2; v_call: TRBV21-1; cdr3_aa: ASSKALGGNNTGELF
j_call: TRBJ1-1; v_call: TRBV7-9; cdr3_aa: ASSLISAEAF
j_call: TRBJ2-3; v_call: TRBV6-1; cdr3_aa: ATWEVIDTQY
j_call: TRBJ1-1; v_call: TRBV7-8; cdr3_aa: ASSLEAANTEAF
j_call: TRBJ2-2; v_call: TRBV9; cdr3_aa: ASTQDLAGGGELF
j_call: TRBJ1-2; v_call: TRBV15; cdr3_aa: AISQLHGDYGYT
j_call: TRBJ2-3; v_call: TRBV9; cdr3_aa: ASSVTQGGTDTQY
j_call: TRBJ2-2; v_call: TRBV10-2; cdr3_aa: ASNRDMNTGELF
j_call: TRBJ2-2; v_call: TRBV5-6; cdr3_aa: ASSFGSGELF
j_call: TRBJ2-7; v_call: TRBV29-1; cdr3_aa: SVLDFYEQY
j_call: TRBJ1-1; v_call: TRBV28; cdr3_aa: ASSRVPRQNTEAF
j_call: TRBJ2-1; v_call: TRBV6-6; cdr3_aa: ASSHPDRYPYNEQF
j_call: TRBJ2-7; v_call: TRBV7-9; cdr3_aa: ASSLSGLPGEQY
j_call: TRBJ1-1; v_call: TRBV19; cdr3_aa: ASIRRGAMNTEAF
j_call: TRBJ2-1; v_call: TRBV19; cdr3_aa: ASSIGVTYNEQF
j_call: TRBJ2-7; v_call: TRBV9; cdr3_aa: ASSVGPSTYEQY
j_call: TRBJ2-7; v_call: TRBV7-9; cdr3_aa: ASSLSLEQY
j_call: TRBJ1-5; v_call: TRBV7-8; cdr3_aa: ASSLEGGGQPQH
j_call: TRBJ2-3; v_call: TRBV28; cdr3_aa: ASSLLGGRIADTQY
j_call: TRBJ2-1; v_call: TRBV25-1; cdr3_aa: ASSDSVPPFDEQF
j_call: TRBJ2-3; v_call: TRBV27; cdr3_aa: ASRPSGPTDTQY
j_call: TRBJ1-2; v_call: TRBV4-2; cdr3_aa: ASSQDQSGVVGYT
j_call: TRBJ1-2; v_call: TRBV4-1; cdr3_aa: ASSQVSIPTLYGYT
j_call: TRBJ2-1; v_call: TRBV7-9; cdr3_aa: ASTHGGLEERF
j_call: TRBJ2-1; v_call: TRBV29-1; cdr3_aa: SVPRLATYNEQF
j_call: TRBJ2-7; v_call: TRBV27; cdr3_aa: ASSPHIYYEQY
j_call: TRBJ2-7; v_call: TRBV30; cdr3_aa: AFERPVGGDEQY
j_call: TRBJ2-3; v_call: TRBV11-2; cdr3_aa: ASSLAGRDTQY
j_call: TRBJ2-7; v_call: TRBV28; cdr3_aa: ATKKPGRDYEQY
j_call: TRBJ2-7; v_call: TRBV14; cdr3_aa: ASSLTPSRGSAGQY
j_call: TRBJ2-7; v_call: TRBV7-9; cdr3_aa: ASSLGPFSYEQY
j_call: TRBJ1-1; v_call: TRBV6-6; cdr3_aa: ASSYDNWTEAF
j_call: TRBJ1-2; v_call: TRBV6-5; cdr3_aa: ASSPFGQSNYGYT
j_call: TRBJ2-6; v_call: TRBV15; cdr3_aa: ATSGALNSGANVLT
j_call: TRBJ1-1; v_call: TRBV4-1; cdr3_aa: ASSHLEGSEAF
j_call: TRBJ2-4; v_call: TRBV6-5; cdr3_aa: ASSYSRPGIQY
j_call: TRBJ2-1; v_call: TRBV7-3; cdr3_aa: ASSLPEFSYNEQF
j_call: TRBJ1-1; v_call: TRBV7-6; cdr3_aa: ASSPPRGDTEAF
j_call: TRBJ2-5; v_call: TRBV7-8; cdr3_aa: ASSDVASGSFVKTQY
j_call: TRBJ2-1; v_call: TRBV5-6; cdr3_aa: ASSLVRLVSYNEQF
j_call: TRBJ2-1; v_call: TRBV5-1; cdr3_aa: ASSLVAGGPSREQF
j_call: TRBJ1-1; v_call: TRBV15; cdr3_aa: ATSRDRRIMNTEAF
j_call: TRBJ1-1; v_call: TRBV6-6; cdr3_aa: ASSPTTQEAF
j_call: TRBJ2-7; v_call: TRBV2; cdr3_aa: ASSEPGLASYEQY
j_call: TRBJ2-2; v_call: TRBV10-3; cdr3_aa: AIKGWERTGELF
j_call: TRBJ1-4; v_call: TRBV2; cdr3_aa: ASSPNPGQGGEKLF
j_call: TRBJ2-2; v_call: TRBV29-1; cdr3_aa: SVVLRGRGELF